This entry describes one T cell receptor beta chain. The sample is drawn from a study of blood T cell repertoires in COVID-19. Study background: Researchers got acute and convalescent COVID-19 samples from the United States, Italy and Spain. Sample material is recorded as cDNA or gDNA derived from T cells, B-cell-depleted T cells, or PBMCs.

Trimming took 5 bases from V and 2 from J; bases not matched to a gene: 9. This CDR3 comprises 16 residues. From germline, CDR1 is SGHRS and CDR2 YFSETQ. Authors' methods: It was from reference gene primer amplification that nucleated cell counts were estimated. Clones were sequenced by immunoSEQ multiplex PCR, and TCRdb holds only the in-frame ones, with some missing. D and trimming were read from the DNA, whereas the V and J calls and clone size are those reported in that table. The sample includes tens of thousands of clones, around 91% of them seen just once. The rearrangement uses TRBV5-1 and TRBJ2-3; TRBD2 agrees at 9 bases. This sequence originates from a man aged 70-80 years with active or convalescent COVID-19. The sequencing input was peripheral blood. In nucleotides, the CDR3 is TGCGCCAGCAGTTCCCAGACTAGCGGAAACACAGATACGCAGTATTTT. Residues: CASSSQTSGNTDTQYF.